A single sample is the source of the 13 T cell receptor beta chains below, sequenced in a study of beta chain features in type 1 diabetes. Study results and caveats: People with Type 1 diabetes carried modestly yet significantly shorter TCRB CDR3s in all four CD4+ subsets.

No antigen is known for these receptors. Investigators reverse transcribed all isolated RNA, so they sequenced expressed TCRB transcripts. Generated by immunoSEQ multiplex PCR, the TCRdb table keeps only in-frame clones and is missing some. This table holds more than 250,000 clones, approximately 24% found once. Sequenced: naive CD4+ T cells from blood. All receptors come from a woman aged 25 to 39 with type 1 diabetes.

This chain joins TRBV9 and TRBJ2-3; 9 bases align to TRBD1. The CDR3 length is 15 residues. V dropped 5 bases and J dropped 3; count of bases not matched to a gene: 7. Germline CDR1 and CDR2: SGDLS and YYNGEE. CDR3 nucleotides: TGTGCCAGCAGTCCTTGGACAGGGGAGACAGATACGCAGTATTTT. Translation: CASSPWTGETDTQYF.

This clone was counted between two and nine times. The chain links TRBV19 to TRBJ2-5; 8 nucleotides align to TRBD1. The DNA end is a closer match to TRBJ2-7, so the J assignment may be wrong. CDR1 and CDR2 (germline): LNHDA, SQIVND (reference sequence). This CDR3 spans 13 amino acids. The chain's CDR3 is CASSRDRTYEQYF. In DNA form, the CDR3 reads TGTGCCAGTAGTAGGGACAGGACCTACGAGCAGTACTTC.

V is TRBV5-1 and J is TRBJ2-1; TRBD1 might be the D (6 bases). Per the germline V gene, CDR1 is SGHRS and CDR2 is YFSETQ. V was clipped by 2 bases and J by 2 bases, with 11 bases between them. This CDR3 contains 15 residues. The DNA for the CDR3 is TGCGCCAGCAGCTTTTTACAGGGCCCCTACAATGAGCAGTTCTTC. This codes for CASSFLQGPYNEQFF.

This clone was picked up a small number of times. The CDR3 region is CASSRGLAFSYEQYF. The CDR3, as DNA: TGCGCCAGCAGCAGAGGACTAGCGTTCTCCTACGAGCAGTACTTC. The chain joins TRBV5-1 to TRBJ2-7; 9 bases match TRBD2. The V gene end was trimmed by 4 bases and the J gene end by 0 bases; junction bases not matched to a gene: 5. This CDR3 region has 15 residues. Germline V gene sequence: CDR1 SGHRS, CDR2 YFSETQ.

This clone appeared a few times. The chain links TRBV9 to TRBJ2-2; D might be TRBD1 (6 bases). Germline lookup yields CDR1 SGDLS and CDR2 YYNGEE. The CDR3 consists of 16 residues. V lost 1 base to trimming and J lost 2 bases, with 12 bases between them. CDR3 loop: CASSVRGRGNTGELFF. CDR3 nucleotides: TGTGCCAGCAGCGTACGAGGCAGGGGAAACACCGGGGAGCTGTTTTTT.

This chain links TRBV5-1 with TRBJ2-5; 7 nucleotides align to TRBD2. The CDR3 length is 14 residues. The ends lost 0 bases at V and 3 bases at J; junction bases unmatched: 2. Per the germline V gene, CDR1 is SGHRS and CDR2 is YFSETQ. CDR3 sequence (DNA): TGCGCCAGCAGCTTGGCTCTAGCGGAAGAGACCCAGTACTTC. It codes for CASSLALAEETQYF. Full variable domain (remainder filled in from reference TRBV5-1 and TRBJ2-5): KAGVTQTPRYLIKTRGQQVTLSCSPISGHRSVSWYQQTPGQGLQFLFEYFSETQRNKGNFPGRFSGRQFSNSRSEMNVSTLELGDSALYLCASSLALAEETQYFGPGTRLLVL.

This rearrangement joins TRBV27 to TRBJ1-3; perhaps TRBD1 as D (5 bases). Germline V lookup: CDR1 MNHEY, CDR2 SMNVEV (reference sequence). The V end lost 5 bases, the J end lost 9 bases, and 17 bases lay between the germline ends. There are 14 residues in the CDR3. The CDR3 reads CASSLTGASGTIYF. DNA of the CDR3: TGTGCCAGCAGTCTTACAGGAGCGTCCGGCACCATATATTTT.

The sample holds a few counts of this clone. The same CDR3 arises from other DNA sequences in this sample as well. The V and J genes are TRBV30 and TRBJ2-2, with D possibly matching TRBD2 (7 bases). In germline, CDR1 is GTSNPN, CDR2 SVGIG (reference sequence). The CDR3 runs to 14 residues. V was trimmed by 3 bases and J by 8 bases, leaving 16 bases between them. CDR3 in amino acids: CAWRPAGATGELFF. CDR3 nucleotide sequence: TGTGCCTGGAGGCCGGCGGGGGCCACTGGGGAGCTGTTTTTT. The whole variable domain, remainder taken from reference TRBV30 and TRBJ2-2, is SQTIHQWPATLVQPVGSPLSLECTVEGTSNPNLYWYRQAAGRGLQLLFYSVGIGQISSEVPQNLSASRPQDRQFILSSKKLLLSDSGFYLCAWRPAGATGELFFGEGSRLTVL.

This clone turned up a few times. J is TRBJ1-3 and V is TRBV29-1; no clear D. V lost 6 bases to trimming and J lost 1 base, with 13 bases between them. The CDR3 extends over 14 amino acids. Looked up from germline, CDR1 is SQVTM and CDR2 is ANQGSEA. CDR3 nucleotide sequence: TGCAGCGTCCTAATAGACTCGTCTGGAAACACCATATATTTT. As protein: CSVLIDSSGNTIYF.

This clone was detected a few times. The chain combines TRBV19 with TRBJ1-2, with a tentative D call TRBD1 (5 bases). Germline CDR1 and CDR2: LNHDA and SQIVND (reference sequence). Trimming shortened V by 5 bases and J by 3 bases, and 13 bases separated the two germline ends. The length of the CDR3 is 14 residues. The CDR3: CASSLQGTHYGYTF. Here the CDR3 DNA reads TGTGCCAGTAGTCTCCAGGGTACCCACTATGGCTACACCTTC.

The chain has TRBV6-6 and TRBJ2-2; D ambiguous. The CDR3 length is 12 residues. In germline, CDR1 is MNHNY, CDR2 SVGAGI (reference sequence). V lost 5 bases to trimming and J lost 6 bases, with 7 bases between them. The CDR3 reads CASSLYSGELFF. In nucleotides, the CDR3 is TGTGCCAGCAGTCTTTACTCCGGGGAGCTGTTTTTT.

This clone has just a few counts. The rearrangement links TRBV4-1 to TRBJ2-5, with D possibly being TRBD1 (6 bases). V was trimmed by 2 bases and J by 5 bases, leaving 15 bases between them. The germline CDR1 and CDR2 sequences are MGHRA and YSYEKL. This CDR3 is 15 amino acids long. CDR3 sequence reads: CASSQQRGRGETQYF. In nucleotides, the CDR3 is TGCGCCAGCAGCCAACAGAGGGGGAGAGGCGAGACCCAGTACTTC.

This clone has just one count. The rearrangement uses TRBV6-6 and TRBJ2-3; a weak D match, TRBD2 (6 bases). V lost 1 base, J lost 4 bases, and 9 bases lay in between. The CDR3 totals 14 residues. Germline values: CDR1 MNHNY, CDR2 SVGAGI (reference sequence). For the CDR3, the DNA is TGTGCCAGCAGTTACTGGCCGGGGGCAGATACGCAGTATTTT. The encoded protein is CASSYWPGADTQYF.